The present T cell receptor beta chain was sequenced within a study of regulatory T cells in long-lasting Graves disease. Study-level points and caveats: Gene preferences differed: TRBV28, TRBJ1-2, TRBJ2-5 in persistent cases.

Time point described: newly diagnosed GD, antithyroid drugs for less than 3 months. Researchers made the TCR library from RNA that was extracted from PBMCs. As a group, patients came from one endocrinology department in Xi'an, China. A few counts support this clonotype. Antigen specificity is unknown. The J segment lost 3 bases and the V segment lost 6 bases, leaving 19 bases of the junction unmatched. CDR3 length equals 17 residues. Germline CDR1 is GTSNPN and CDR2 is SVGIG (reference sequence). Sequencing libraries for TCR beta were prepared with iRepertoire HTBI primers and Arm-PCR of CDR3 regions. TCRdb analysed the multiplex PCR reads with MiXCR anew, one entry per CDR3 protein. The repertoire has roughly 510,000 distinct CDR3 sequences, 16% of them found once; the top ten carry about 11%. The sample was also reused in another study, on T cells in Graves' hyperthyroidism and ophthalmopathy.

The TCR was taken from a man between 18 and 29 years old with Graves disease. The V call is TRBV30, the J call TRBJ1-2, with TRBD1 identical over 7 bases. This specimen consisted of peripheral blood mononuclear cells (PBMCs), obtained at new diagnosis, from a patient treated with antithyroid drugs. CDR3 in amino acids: CACIIPRTGDLDYGYTF. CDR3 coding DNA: TGTGCCTGTATTATACCCAGGACAGGAGACCTTGACTATGGCTACACCTTC.